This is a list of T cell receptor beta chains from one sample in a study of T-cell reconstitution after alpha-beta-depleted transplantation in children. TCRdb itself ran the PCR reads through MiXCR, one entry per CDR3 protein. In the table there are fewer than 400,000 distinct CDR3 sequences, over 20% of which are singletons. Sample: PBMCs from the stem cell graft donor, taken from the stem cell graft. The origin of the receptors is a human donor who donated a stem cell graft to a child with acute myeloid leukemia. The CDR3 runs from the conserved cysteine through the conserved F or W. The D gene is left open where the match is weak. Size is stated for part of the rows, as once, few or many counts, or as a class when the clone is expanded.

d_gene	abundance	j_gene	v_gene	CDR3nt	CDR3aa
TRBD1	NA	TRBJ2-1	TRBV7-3	TGTGCCAGCAGCTTAGCTCCCCCAGGGGGTGAGCAGTTCTTC	CASSLAPPGGEQFF
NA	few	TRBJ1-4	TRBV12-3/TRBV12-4	TGTGCCAGCAGAGCCTTAGACAGGCTCGACGAAAAACTGTTTTTT	CASRALDRLDEKLFF
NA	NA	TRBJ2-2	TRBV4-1	TGCGCCAGCAGCCAAGCAGGGGCGAACACCGGGGAGCTGTTTTTT	CASSQAGANTGELFF
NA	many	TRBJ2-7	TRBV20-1	TGCAGTGCCACCCAGGGTGATTACGAGCAGTACTTC	CSATQGDYEQYF
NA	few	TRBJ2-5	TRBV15	TGTGCCACCAGCAAAGGGGACTCACAAGAGACCCAGTACTTC	CATSKGDSQETQYF
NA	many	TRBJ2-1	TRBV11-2	TGTGCCAGCAGCGGAAGACTCCGTTGGAACAATGAGCAGTTCTTC	CASSGRLRWNNEQFF
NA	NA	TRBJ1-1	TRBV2	TGTGCCGTCATTTCCACCGGGGGGATAAAACCTGAAGCTTTCTTT	CAVISTGGIKPEAFF
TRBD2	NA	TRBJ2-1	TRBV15	TGTGCCACCAGCAGAGATAGCGGGAGGCCGAGGGATGAGCAGTTCTTC	CATSRDSGRPRDEQFF
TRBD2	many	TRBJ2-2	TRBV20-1	TGCAGTGCTACACGGGAGGCTAAGAACACCGGGGAGCTGTTTTTT	CSATREAKNTGELFF
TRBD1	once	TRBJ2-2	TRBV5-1	TGCGCCAGCAGCTTCCAGACAGGGTTCACCGGGGAGCTGTTTTTT	CASSFQTGFTGELFF
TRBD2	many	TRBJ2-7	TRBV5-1	TGCGCCAGCAGCATTTTCCCGGGACTAGCGGGAGGGCTGGACGAGCAGTACTTC	CASSIFPGLAGGLDEQYF
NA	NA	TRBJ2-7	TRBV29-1	TGCATCGTTCCACAACTCGGGGAGCAGTACTTC	CIVPQLGEQYF
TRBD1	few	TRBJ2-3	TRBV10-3	TGTGCCACCGGGACAGCTGGGGATACGCAGTATTTT	CATGTAGDTQYF
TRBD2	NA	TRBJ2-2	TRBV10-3	TGTGCCATCAGCATATCCGAGACTAGCGGAACCGGGGAGCTGTTTTTT	CAISISETSGTGELFF
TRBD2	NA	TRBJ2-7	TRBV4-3	TGCGCCAGCAATCATAGCGGGAGTACGTCCTACGAGCAGTACTTC	CASNHSGSTSYEQYF
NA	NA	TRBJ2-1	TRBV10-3	TGTGCCATCACCCGGGACTCAGCCGGGGGTGAGCAGTTCTTC	CAITRDSAGGEQFF
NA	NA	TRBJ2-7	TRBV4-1	TGCGCCAGCAGCCCAAGGGGGGGCCTTGGGGAGCAGTACTTC	CASSPRGGLGEQYF
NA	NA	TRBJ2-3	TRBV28	TGTGCCAGCAAGCCGGGGGACACAGATACGCAGTATTTT	CASKPGDTDTQYF
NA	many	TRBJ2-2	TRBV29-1	TGCAGCGTTGAAGAGCGGCAGGGGTACACCGGGGAGCTGTTTTTT	CSVEERQGYTGELFF
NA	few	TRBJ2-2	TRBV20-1	TGCAGTGCTAGATGGCCGAACACCGGGGAGCTGTTTTTT	CSARWPNTGELFF
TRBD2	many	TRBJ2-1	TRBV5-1	TGCGCCAGCAGCTTGGGGACTAGCGGGCAGTTCTTC	CASSLGTSGQFF
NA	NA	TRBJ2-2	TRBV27	TGTGCCAGCAGCCTCAACGGGGCAGCCCTGAACACCGGGGAGCTGTTTTTT	CASSLNGAALNTGELFF
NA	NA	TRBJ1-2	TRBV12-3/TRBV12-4	TGTGCCAGCAGTTTACAGGGACGTGGCTACACCTTC	CASSLQGRGYTF
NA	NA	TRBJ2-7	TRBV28	TGTGCCAGCAGTTTAAGAGACGGACATTTCCGTGGGCAGTACTTC	CASSLRDGHFRGQYF
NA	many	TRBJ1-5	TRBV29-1	TGCAGCGTTCGGAATAGCAATCAGCCCCAGCATTTT	CSVRNSNQPQHF
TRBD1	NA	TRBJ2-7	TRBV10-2	TGCGCCAGCAGTGATGGGGGACAGAGGTTCTCCTACGAGCAGTACTTC	CASSDGGQRFSYEQYF
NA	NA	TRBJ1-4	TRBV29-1	TGCAGCGTTGAAGAACGGGGTGGAAATGAAAAACTGTTTTTT	CSVEERGGNEKLFF
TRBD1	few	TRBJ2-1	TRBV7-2	TGTGCCAGCAGCCAGGGGGCGGGAAGTGAGCAGTTCTTC	CASSQGAGSEQFF
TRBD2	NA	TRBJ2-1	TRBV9	TGTGCCAGCAGCGTAGACGAGAGCGGGAGTTACAATGAGCAGTTCTTC	CASSVDESGSYNEQFF
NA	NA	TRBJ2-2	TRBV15	TGTGCCACCAGCAGAGGCCTTACCGGGGAGCTGTTTTTT	CATSRGLTGELFF
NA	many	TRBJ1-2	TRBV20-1	TGCAGTGCTACCCACCGGGCGGGGGACCAATACGGGGGCTACACCTTC	CSATHRAGDQYGGYTF
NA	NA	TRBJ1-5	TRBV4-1	TGCGCCAGCAGCCAAGTCGCGAATCAGCCCCAGCATTTT	CASSQVANQPQHF
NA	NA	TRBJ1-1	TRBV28	TGTGCCAGCAGAGGGACCATTGGGGCTTTCTTT	CASRGTIGAFF
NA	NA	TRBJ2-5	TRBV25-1	TGTGCCAGCGTCCCTGGGAGCCAAGAGACCCAGTACTTC	CASVPGSQETQYF
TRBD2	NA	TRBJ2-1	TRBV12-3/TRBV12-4	TGTGCCAGCAGTTCCGGGACTAGCGGGACCTACAATGAGCAGTTCTTC	CASSSGTSGTYNEQFF
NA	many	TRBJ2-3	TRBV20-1	TGCAGTGGGAGCTCCAGGGGGGGCCGGGATACGCAGTATTTT	CSGSSRGGRDTQYF
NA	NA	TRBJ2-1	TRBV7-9	TGTGCCAGCAGCTTGACTACCCTCTACAATGAGCAGTTCTTC	CASSLTTLYNEQFF
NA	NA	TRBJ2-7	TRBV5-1	TGCGCCAGCAGCCCTGAGCCGGCAGGCAACTCCTACGAGCAGTACTTC	CASSPEPAGNSYEQYF
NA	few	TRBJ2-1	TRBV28	TGTGCCAGCAGTTCCCCCCACGAGGGGCTATTCTACAATGAGCAGTTCTTC	CASSSPHEGLFYNEQFF
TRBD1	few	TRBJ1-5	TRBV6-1	TGTGCCAGCAGTGAAACACAGGGGAATCAGCCCCAGCATTTT	CASSETQGNQPQHF
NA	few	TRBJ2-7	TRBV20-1	TGCAGTGCTAGAGATCGGACCGAGCAGTACTTC	CSARDRTEQYF
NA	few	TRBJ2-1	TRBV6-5	TGTGCCAGCAGTTACTTCAGGGTACCCTTAGAGCAGTTCTTC	CASSYFRVPLEQFF
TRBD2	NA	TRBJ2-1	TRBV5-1	TGCGCCAGCAGCTTGATAGCGGGATCTGACAATGAGCAGTTCTTC	CASSLIAGSDNEQFF
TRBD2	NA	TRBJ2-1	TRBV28	TGTGCCAGCAGTTTAACTAGCGGGAGATGGAACAATGAGCAGTTCTTC	CASSLTSGRWNNEQFF
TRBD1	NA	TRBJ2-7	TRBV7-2	TGTGCCAGCAGCTTAACGGGACAGGGGTCCCCCTACGAGCAGTACTTC	CASSLTGQGSPYEQYF
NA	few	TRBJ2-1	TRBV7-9	TGTGCCAGCAGCTCTTTTTTCCTCCCCTACAATGAGCAGTTCTTC	CASSSFFLPYNEQFF
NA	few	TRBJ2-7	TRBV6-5	TGTGCCAGCAGTTACGGAGGGGGACGAGACGAGCAGTACTTC	CASSYGGGRDEQYF
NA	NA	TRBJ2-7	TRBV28	TGTGCCAGCAGCCCGGTCCTGAGAGGGTTGAGCTACGAGCAGTACTTC	CASSPVLRGLSYEQYF
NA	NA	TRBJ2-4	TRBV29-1	TGCAGCGTTGAAGATCCGTTTGGGAGAAACATTCAGTACTTC	CSVEDPFGRNIQYF
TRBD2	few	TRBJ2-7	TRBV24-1	TGTGCCACCAGTGATCCGACGACTAGCGGGAGTTACGAGCAGTACTTC	CATSDPTTSGSYEQYF
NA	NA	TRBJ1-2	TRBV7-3	TGTGCCAGCAGCTTAGAAGGGGGTCGCGGCTACACCTTC	CASSLEGGRGYTF
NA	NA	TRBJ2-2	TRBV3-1	TGTGCCAGCAGCCACCGACAGGCTAACACCGGGGAGCTGTTTTTT	CASSHRQANTGELFF
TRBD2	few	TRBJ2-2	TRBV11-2	TGTGCCAGCAGCTCGACTAGCGGATACACCGGGGAGCTGTTTTTT	CASSSTSGYTGELFF
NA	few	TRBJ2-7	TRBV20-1	TGCAGTGCTAGTGTGGGGTACGGGAGCGTATACGAGCAGTACTTC	CSASVGYGSVYEQYF
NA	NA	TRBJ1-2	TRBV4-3	TGCGCCAGCAGCCAAGAAGCCTGGACACGCCCATATGGCTACACCTTC	CASSQEAWTRPYGYTF
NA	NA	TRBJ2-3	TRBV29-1	TGCAGCGTCTATAGTCCAGGCCCTGTCACAGATACGCAGTATTTT	CSVYSPGPVTDTQYF
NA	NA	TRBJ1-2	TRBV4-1	TGCGCCAGCAGCCAAGATACTAACTATGGCTACACCTTC	CASSQDTNYGYTF
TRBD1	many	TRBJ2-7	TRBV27	TGTGCCAGCAGTTCCACAGGACCAGGACAGGGGACCTACGAGCAGTACTTC	CASSSTGPGQGTYEQYF
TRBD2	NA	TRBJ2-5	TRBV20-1	TGCAGTGCTAGAGATATAGCGGGAGGGCCTCTGGAGACCCAGTACTTC	CSARDIAGGPLETQYF
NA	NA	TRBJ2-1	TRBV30	TGTGCCTGGACAAAACGGAATGAGCAGTTCTTC	CAWTKRNEQFF